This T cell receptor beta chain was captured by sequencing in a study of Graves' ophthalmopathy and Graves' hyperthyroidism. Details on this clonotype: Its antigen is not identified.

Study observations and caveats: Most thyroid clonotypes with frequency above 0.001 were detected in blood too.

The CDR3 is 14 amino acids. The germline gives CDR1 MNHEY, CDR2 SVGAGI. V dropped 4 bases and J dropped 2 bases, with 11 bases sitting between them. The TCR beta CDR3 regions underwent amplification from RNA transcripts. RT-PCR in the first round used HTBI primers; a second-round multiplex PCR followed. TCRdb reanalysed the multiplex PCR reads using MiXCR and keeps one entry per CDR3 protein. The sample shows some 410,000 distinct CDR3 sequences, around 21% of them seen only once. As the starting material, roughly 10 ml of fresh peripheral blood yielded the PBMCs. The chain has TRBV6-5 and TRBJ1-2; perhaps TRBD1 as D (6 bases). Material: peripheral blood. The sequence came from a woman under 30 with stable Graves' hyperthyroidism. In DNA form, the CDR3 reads TGTGCCAGCAGTTCAGGGGCCATAAACTATGGCTACACCTTC. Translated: CASSSGAINYGYTF.